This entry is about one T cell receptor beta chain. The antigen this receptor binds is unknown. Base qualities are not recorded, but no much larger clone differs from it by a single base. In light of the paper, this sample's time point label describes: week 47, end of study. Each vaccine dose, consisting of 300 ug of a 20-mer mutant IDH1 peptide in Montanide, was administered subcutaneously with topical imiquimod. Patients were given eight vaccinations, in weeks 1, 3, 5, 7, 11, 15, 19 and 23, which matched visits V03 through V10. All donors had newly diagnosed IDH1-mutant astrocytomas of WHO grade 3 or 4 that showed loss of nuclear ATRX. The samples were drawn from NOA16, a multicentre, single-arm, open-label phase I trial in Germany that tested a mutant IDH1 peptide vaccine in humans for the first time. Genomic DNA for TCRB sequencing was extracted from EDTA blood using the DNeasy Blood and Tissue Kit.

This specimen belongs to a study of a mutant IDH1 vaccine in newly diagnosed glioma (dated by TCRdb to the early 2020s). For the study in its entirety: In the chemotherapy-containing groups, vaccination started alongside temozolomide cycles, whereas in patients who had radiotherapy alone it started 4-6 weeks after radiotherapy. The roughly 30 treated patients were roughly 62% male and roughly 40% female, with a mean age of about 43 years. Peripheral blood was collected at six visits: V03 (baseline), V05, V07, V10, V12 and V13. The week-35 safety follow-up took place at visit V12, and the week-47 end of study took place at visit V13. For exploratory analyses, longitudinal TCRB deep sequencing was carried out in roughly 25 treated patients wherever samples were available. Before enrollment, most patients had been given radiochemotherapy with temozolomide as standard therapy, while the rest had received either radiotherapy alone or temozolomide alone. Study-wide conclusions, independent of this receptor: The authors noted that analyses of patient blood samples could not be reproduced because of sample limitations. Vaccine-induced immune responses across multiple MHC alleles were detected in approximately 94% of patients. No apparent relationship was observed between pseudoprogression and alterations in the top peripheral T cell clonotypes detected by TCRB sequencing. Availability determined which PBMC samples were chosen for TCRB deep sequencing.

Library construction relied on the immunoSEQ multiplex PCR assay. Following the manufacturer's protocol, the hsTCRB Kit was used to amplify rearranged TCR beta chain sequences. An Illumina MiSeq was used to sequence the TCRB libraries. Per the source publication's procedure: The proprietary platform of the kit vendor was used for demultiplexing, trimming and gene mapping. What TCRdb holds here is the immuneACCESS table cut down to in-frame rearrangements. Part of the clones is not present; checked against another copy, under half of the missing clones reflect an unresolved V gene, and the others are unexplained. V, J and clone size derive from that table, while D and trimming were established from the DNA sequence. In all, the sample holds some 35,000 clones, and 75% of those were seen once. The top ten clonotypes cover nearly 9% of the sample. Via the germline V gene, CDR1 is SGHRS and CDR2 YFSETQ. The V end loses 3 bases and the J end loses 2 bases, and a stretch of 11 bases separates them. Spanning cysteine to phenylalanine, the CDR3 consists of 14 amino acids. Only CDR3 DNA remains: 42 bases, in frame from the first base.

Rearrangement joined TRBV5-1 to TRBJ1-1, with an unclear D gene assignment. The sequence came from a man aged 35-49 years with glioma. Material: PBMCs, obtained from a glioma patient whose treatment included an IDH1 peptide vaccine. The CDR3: CASSSDGRNTEAFF. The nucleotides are TGCGCCAGCAGCTCGGACGGGCGAAACACTGAAGCTTTCTTT.